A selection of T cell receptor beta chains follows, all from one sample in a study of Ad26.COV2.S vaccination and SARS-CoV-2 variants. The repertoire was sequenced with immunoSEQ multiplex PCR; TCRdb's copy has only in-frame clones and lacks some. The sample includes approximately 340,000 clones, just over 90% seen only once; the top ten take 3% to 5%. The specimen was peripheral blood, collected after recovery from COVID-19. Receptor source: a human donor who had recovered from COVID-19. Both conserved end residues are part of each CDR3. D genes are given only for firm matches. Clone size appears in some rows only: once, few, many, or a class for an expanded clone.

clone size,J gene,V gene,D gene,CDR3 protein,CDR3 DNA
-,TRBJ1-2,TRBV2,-,CASSEETGYGYTF,TGTGCCAGCAGTGAGGAAACAGGCTATGGCTACACCTTC
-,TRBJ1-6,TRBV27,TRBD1,CASSFGTGGIRNSPLHF,TGTGCCAGCAGTTTCGGGACAGGGGGTATCAGAAATTCACCCCTCCACTTT
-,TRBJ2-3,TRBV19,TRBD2,CASRISAGAGTDTQYF,TGTGCCAGTAGAATCTCAGCGGGGGCCGGCACAGATACGCAGTATTTT
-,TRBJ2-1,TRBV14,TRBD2,CASSQDGAGGPWSEQFF,TGTGCCAGCAGCCAAGATGGGGCGGGGGGGCCATGGAGTGAGCAGTTCTTC
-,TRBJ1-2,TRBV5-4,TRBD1,CASSSQGFPTLSYGYTF,TGTGCCAGCAGCTCACAGGGGTTTCCTACCCTATCCTATGGCTACACCTTC
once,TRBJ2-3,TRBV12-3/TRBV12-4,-,CASSLGRGQYF,TGTGCCAGCAGTTTGGGGCGGGGGCAGTATTTT
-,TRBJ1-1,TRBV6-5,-,CASSSRRRNTEAFF,TGTGCCAGCAGTTCACGACGCAGGAACACTGAAGCTTTCTTT
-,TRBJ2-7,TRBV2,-,CASKAHGNEQYF,TGTGCCAGCAAAGCCCACGGCAACGAGCAGTACTTC
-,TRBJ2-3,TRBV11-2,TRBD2,CASRSNNRRRGGTDTQYF,TGTGCCAGCAGGTCTAATAATCGGCGTCGGGGGGGCACAGATACGCAGTATTTT
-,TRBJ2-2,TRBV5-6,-,CASSLRAGVDTGELFF,TGTGCCAGCAGCTTGCGGGCAGGGGTTGACACCGGGGAGCTGTTTTTT
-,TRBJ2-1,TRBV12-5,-,CASGLVPGVRVGNEQFF,TGTGCTAGTGGTTTGGTACCTGGGGTCCGGGTGGGGAATGAGCAGTTCTTC
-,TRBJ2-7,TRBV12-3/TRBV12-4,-,CASSQGYEQYF,TGTGCCAGCAGTCAGGGCTACGAGCAGTACTTC
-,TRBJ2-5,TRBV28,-,CASSSGSPPRETQYF,TGTGCCAGCAGTTCAGGGAGCCCCCCCCGGGAGACCCAGTACTTC
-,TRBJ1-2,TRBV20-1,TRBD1,CSASTRTGSIYGYTF,TGCAGTGCTAGTACCAGGACAGGGAGCATCTATGGCTACACCTTC
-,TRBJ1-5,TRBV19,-,CASSQQFRQPQHF,TGTGCCAGTAGTCAACAGTTTCGCCAGCCCCAGCATTTT
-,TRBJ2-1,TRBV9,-,CASSVGGYRRSSYNEQFF,TGTGCCAGCAGCGTAGGGGGATACAGGCGTTCGTCCTACAATGAGCAGTTCTTC
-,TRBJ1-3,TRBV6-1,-,CASSESRGASGNTIYF,TGTGCCAGCAGTGAATCCAGGGGAGCCTCTGGAAACACCATATATTTT
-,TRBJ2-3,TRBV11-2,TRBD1,CASSLNRGPPDTQYF,TGTGCCAGCAGCTTAAACAGGGGGCCGCCAGATACGCAGTATTTT
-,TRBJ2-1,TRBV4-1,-,CASSHGGREQFF,TGCGCCAGCAGCCATGGGGGCAGGGAGCAGTTCTTC
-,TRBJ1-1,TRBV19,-,CASSISGMNTEAFF,TGTGCCAGTAGTATCTCAGGGATGAACACTGAAGCTTTCTTT
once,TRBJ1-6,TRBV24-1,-,CATEPGEPKSSYNSPLHF,TGTGCCACCGAACCCGGGGAGCCCAAAAGCTCCTATAATTCACCCCTCCACTTT
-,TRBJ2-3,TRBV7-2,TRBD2,CASSSTSGGAGDTQYF,TGTGCCAGCAGCTCGACTAGCGGGGGGGCCGGCGATACGCAGTATTTT
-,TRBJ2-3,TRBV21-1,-,CASSKVGGGATDTQYF,-
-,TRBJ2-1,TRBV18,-,CASSPPQGFSYNEQFF,TGTGCCAGCTCACCACCTCAGGGGTTCTCCTACAATGAGCAGTTCTTC
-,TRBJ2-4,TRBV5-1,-,CASSAGIAKNIQYF,TGCGCCAGCAGCGCCGGGATAGCCAAAAACATTCAGTACTTC
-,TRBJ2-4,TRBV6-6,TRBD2,CASSTFFGGAKNIQYF,TGTGCCAGTTCAACCTTCTTCGGGGGGGCCAAAAACATTCAGTACTTC
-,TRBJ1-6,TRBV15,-,CATSKASGVEGNSPLHF,TGTGCCACCAGCAAAGCTTCCGGGGTGGAGGGTAATTCACCCCTCCACTTT
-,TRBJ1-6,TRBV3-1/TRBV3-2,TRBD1,CASSQTGGSYNSPLHF,TGTGCCAGCAGCCAAACAGGGGGCTCCTATAATTCACCCCTCCACTTT
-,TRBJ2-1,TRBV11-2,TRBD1,CASSLDRKFF,TGTGCCAGCAGCCTGGACAGGAAGTTCTTC
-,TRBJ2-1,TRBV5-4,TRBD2,CASSRVPGGQIGEQFF,TGTGCCAGCAGCCGCGTCCCGGGGGGGCAGATAGGTGAGCAGTTCTTC
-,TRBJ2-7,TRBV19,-,CASSIGTAYYEQYF,TGTGCCAGTAGTATAGGGACAGCCTACTACGAGCAGTACTTC
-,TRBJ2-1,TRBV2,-,CASTRDGGAFWEQFF,TGTGCCAGCACCCGAGATGGGGGGGCATTTTGGGAGCAGTTCTTC
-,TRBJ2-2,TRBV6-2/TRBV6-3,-,CASSFQGWNTGELFF,TGTGCCAGCAGTTTTCAGGGATGGAACACCGGGGAGCTGTTTTTT
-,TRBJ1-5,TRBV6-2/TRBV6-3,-,CASSYSSSKSATYQPQHF,TGTGCCAGCAGTTACTCCTCGTCGAAATCTGCAACCTACCAGCCCCAGCATTTT
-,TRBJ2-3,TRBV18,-,CASSPSGHSTDTQYF,TGTGCCAGCTCACCATCAGGGCATAGCACAGATACGCAGTATTTT
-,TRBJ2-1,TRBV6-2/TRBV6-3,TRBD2,CASSYTMGGGSPTYNEQFF,TGTGCCAGCAGTTACACTATGGGGGGGGGATCCCCAACCTACAATGAGCAGTTCTTC
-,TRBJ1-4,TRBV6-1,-,CASSDRDHHEKLFF,TGTGCCAGCAGTGACCGGGACCACCATGAAAAACTGTTTTTT
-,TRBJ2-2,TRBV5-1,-,CASSIPQRGELFF,TGCGCCAGCAGCATCCCACAGAGGGGGGAGCTGTTTTTT
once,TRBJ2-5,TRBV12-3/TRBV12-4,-,CASSLRQETQYF,TGTGCCAGCAGTTTACGGCAAGAGACCCAGTACTTC
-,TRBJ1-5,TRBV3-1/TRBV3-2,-,CASSHGQRSQPQHF,TGTGCCAGCAGCCACGGACAGCGGAGTCAGCCCCAGCATTTT